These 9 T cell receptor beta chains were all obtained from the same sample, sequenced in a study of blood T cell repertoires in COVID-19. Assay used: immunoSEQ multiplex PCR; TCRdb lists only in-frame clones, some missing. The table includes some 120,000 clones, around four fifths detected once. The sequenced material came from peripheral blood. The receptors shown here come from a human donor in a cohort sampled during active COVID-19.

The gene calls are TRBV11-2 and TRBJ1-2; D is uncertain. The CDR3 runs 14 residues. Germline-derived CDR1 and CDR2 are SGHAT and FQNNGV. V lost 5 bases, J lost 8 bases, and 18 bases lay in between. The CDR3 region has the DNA TGTGCCAGCAGCCGCGCGGGTGGGGTCGGAGGCTACACCTTC. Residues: CASSRAGGVGGYTF.

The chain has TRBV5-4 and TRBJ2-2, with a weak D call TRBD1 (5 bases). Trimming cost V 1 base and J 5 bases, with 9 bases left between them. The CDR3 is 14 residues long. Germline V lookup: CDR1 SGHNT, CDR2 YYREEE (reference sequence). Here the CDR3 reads CASSLWKGTGELFF. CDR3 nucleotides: TGTGCCAGCAGCTTGTGGAAGGGGACCGGGGAGCTGTTTTTT.

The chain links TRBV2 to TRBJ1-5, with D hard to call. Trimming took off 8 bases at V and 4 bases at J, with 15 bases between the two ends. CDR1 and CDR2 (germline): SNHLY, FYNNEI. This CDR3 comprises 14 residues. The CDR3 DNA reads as TGTGCCAGCGGAGGAAGGGTTGGGAATCAGCCCCAGCATTTT. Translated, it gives CASGGRVGNQPQHF.

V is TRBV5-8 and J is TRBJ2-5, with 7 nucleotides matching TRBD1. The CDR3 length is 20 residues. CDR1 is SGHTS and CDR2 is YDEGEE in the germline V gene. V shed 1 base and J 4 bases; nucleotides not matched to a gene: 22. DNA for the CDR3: TGTGCCAGCAGCTTGTGGGGTGCGGATGATAGGGGGCTGGTAGGAGAGACCCAGTACTTC. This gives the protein CASSLWGADDRGLVGETQYF.

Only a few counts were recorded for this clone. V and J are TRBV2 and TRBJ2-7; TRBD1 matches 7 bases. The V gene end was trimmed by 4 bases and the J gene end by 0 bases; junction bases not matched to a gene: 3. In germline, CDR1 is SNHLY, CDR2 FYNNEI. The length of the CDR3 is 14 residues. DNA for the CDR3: TGTGCCAGCAGTGGAGACAGGGACTCCTACGAGCAGTACTTC. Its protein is CASSGDRDSYEQYF.

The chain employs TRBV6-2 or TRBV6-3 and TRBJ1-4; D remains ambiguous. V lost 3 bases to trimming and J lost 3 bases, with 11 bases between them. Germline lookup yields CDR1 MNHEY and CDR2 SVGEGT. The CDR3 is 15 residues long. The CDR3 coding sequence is TGTGCCAGCAGTTATACCGGGATTGCTAATGAAAAACTGTTTTTT. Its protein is CASSYTGIANEKLFF.

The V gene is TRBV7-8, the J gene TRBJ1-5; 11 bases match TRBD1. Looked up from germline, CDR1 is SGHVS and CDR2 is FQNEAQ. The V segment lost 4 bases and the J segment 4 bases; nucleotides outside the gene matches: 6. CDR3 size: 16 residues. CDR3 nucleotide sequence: TGTGCCAGCAGCTCCGGGACAGGGGGTTGGAATCAGCCCCAGCATTTT. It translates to CASSSGTGGWNQPQHF.

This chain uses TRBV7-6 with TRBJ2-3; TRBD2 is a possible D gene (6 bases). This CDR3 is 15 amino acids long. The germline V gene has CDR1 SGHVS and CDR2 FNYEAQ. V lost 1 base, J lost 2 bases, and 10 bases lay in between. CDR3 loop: CASSLGGGPTDTQYF. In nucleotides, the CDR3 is TGTGCCAGCAGCTTAGGGGGAGGACCCACAGATACGCAGTATTTT.

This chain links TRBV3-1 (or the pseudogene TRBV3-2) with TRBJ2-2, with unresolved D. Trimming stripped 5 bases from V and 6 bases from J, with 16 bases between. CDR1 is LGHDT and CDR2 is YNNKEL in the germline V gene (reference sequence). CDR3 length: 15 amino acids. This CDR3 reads CASSYRPVVAGELFF. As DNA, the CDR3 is TGTGCCAGCAGCTACAGACCCGTGGTCGCCGGGGAGCTGTTTTTT.